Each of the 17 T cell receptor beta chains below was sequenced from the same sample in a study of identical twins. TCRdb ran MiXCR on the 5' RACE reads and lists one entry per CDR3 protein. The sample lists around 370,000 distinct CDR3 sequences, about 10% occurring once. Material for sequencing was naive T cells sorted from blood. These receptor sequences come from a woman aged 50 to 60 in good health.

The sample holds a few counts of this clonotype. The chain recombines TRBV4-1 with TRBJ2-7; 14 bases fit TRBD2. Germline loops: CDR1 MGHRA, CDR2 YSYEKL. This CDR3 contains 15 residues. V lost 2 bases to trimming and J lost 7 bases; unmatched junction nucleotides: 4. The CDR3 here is CASSQPTSGRGEQYF. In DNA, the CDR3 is TGCGCCAGCAGCCAACCGACTAGCGGGAGGGGTGAGCAGTACTTC.

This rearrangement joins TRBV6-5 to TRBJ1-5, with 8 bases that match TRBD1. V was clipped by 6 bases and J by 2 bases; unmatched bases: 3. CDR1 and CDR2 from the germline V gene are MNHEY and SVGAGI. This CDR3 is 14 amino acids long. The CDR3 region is CASSQGAGNQPQHF. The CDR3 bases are TGTGCCAGCAGCCAGGGGGCAGGCAATCAGCCCCAGCATTTT.

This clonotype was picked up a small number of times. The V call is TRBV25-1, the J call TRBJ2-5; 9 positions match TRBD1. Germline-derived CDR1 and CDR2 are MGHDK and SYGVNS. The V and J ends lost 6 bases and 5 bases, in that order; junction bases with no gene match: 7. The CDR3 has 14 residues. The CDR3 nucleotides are TGTGCCAGCAGAGGGACAGGGTATGGGGAGACCCAGTACTTC. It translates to CASRGTGYGETQYF.

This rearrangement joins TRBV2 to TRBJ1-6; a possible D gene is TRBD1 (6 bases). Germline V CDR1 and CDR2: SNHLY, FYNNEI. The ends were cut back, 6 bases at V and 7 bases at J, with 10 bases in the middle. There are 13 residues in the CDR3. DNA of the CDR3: TGTGCCAGCAGGGGGACACCAAATTCACCCCTCCACTTT. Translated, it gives CASRGTPNSPLHF. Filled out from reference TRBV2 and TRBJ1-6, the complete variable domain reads EPEVTQTPSHQVTQMGQEVILRCVPISNHLYFYWYRQILGQKVEFLVSFYNNEISEKSEIFDDQFSVERPDGSNFTLKIRSTKLEDSAMYFCASRGTPNSPLHFGNGTRLTVT.

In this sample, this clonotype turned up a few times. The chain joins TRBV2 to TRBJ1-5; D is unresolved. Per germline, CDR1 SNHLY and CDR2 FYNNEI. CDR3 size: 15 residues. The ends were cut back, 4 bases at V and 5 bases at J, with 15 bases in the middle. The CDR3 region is CASSVLGIEDQPQHF. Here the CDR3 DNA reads TGTGCCAGCAGTGTCTTGGGGATTGAGGATCAGCCCCAGCATTTT.

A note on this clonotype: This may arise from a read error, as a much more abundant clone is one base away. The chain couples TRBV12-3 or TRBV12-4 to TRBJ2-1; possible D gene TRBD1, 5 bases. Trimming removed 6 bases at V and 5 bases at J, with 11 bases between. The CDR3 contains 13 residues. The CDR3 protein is CASRGAGNNEQFF. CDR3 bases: TGTGCCAGCAGAGGGGCAGGGAACAATGAGCAGTTCTTC.

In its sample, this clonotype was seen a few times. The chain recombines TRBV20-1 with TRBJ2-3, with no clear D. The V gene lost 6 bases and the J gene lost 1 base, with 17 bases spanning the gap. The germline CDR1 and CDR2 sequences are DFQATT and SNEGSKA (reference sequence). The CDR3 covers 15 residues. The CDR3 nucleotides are TGCAGTGCAGATCAGAGGAAGGGCCGCACAGATACGCAGTATTTT. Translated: CSADQRKGRTDTQYF.

The CDR3 protein is CASSLFSSSYEQYV. Written as DNA, the CDR3 is TGTGCCAGCAGCTTGTTCTCAAGCTCCTACGAGCAGTACGTC. The chain carries TRBV5-6 and TRBJ2-7, with no clear D. V lost 1 base, J lost 0 bases, and 8 bases lay in between. CDR3 length equals 14 residues. Germline V gene sequence: CDR1 SGHDT, CDR2 YYEEEE.

As DNA, the CDR3 is TGTGCCAGCAGCTTATTACAAACAACCACAGATACGCAGTATTTT. It is translated as CASSLLQTTTDTQYF. The chain uses TRBV7-9 and TRBJ2-3; no clear D. The V end was cut by 2 bases, the J end by 2 bases, with 11 bases between. There are 15 residues in the CDR3. CDR1 is SEHNR, CDR2 FQNEAQ, per germline (reference sequence).

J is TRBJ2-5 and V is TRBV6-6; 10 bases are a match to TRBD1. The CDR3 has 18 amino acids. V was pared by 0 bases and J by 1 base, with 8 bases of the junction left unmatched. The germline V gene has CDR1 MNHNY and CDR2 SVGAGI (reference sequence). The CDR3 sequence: CASSYSMRGQGGQETQYF. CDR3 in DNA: TGTGCCAGCAGTTACTCGATGAGAGGACAGGGGGGCCAAGAGACCCAGTACTTC.

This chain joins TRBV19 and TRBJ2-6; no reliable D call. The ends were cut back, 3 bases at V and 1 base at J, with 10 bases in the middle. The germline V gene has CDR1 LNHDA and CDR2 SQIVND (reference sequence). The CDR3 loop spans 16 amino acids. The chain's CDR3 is CASSIPVRSGANVLTF. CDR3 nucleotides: TGTGCCAGTAGTATCCCGGTCCGTTCTGGGGCCAACGTCCTGACTTTC.

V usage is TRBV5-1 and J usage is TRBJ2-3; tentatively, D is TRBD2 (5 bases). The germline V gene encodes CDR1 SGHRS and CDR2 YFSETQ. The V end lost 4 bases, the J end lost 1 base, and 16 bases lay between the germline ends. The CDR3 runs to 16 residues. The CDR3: CASSVVRAGGTDTQYF. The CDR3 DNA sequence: TGCGCCAGCAGCGTGGTACGGGCCGGGGGCACAGATACGCAGTATTTT.

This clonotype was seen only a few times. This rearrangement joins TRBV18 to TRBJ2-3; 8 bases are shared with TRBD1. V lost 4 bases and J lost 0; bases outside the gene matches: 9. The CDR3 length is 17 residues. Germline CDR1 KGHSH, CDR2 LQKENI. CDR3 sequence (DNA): TGTGCCAGCTCACTACGACAGGGGTCGGGGAGCACAGATACGCAGTATTTT. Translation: CASSLRQGSGSTDTQYF.

CDR3 region: CASSQVGRSTDTQYF. The CDR3 DNA reads TGTGCCAGCAGCCAAGTTGGGAGGAGCACAGATACGCAGTATTTT. The chain couples TRBV14 to TRBJ2-3, with a weak D call TRBD2 (6 bases). Trimming took off 1 base at V and 0 bases at J, with 8 bases between the two ends. This CDR3 has 15 amino acids. The germline V gene has CDR1 SGHDN and CDR2 FVKESK.

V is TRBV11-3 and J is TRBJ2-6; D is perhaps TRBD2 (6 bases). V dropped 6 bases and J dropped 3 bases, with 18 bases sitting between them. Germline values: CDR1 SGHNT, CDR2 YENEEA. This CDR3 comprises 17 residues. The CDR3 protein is CASRGGARKNGANVLTF. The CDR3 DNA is TGTGCCAGCAGAGGCGGGGCTAGAAAAAATGGGGCCAACGTCCTGACTTTC.

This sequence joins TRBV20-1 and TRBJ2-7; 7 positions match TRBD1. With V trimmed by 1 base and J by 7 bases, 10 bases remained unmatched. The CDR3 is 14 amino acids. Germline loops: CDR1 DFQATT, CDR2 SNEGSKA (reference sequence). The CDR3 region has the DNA TGCAGTGCTAGAGTGACAGGGAATCGTCTAGAGCAGTACTTC. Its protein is CSARVTGNRLEQYF.

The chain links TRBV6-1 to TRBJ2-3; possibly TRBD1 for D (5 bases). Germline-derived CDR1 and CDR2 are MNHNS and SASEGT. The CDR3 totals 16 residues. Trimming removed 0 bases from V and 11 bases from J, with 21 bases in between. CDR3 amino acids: CASSEALQGVVSRQYF. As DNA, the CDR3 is TGTGCCAGCAGTGAAGCGCTTCAGGGCGTCGTCTCAAGGCAGTATTTT.